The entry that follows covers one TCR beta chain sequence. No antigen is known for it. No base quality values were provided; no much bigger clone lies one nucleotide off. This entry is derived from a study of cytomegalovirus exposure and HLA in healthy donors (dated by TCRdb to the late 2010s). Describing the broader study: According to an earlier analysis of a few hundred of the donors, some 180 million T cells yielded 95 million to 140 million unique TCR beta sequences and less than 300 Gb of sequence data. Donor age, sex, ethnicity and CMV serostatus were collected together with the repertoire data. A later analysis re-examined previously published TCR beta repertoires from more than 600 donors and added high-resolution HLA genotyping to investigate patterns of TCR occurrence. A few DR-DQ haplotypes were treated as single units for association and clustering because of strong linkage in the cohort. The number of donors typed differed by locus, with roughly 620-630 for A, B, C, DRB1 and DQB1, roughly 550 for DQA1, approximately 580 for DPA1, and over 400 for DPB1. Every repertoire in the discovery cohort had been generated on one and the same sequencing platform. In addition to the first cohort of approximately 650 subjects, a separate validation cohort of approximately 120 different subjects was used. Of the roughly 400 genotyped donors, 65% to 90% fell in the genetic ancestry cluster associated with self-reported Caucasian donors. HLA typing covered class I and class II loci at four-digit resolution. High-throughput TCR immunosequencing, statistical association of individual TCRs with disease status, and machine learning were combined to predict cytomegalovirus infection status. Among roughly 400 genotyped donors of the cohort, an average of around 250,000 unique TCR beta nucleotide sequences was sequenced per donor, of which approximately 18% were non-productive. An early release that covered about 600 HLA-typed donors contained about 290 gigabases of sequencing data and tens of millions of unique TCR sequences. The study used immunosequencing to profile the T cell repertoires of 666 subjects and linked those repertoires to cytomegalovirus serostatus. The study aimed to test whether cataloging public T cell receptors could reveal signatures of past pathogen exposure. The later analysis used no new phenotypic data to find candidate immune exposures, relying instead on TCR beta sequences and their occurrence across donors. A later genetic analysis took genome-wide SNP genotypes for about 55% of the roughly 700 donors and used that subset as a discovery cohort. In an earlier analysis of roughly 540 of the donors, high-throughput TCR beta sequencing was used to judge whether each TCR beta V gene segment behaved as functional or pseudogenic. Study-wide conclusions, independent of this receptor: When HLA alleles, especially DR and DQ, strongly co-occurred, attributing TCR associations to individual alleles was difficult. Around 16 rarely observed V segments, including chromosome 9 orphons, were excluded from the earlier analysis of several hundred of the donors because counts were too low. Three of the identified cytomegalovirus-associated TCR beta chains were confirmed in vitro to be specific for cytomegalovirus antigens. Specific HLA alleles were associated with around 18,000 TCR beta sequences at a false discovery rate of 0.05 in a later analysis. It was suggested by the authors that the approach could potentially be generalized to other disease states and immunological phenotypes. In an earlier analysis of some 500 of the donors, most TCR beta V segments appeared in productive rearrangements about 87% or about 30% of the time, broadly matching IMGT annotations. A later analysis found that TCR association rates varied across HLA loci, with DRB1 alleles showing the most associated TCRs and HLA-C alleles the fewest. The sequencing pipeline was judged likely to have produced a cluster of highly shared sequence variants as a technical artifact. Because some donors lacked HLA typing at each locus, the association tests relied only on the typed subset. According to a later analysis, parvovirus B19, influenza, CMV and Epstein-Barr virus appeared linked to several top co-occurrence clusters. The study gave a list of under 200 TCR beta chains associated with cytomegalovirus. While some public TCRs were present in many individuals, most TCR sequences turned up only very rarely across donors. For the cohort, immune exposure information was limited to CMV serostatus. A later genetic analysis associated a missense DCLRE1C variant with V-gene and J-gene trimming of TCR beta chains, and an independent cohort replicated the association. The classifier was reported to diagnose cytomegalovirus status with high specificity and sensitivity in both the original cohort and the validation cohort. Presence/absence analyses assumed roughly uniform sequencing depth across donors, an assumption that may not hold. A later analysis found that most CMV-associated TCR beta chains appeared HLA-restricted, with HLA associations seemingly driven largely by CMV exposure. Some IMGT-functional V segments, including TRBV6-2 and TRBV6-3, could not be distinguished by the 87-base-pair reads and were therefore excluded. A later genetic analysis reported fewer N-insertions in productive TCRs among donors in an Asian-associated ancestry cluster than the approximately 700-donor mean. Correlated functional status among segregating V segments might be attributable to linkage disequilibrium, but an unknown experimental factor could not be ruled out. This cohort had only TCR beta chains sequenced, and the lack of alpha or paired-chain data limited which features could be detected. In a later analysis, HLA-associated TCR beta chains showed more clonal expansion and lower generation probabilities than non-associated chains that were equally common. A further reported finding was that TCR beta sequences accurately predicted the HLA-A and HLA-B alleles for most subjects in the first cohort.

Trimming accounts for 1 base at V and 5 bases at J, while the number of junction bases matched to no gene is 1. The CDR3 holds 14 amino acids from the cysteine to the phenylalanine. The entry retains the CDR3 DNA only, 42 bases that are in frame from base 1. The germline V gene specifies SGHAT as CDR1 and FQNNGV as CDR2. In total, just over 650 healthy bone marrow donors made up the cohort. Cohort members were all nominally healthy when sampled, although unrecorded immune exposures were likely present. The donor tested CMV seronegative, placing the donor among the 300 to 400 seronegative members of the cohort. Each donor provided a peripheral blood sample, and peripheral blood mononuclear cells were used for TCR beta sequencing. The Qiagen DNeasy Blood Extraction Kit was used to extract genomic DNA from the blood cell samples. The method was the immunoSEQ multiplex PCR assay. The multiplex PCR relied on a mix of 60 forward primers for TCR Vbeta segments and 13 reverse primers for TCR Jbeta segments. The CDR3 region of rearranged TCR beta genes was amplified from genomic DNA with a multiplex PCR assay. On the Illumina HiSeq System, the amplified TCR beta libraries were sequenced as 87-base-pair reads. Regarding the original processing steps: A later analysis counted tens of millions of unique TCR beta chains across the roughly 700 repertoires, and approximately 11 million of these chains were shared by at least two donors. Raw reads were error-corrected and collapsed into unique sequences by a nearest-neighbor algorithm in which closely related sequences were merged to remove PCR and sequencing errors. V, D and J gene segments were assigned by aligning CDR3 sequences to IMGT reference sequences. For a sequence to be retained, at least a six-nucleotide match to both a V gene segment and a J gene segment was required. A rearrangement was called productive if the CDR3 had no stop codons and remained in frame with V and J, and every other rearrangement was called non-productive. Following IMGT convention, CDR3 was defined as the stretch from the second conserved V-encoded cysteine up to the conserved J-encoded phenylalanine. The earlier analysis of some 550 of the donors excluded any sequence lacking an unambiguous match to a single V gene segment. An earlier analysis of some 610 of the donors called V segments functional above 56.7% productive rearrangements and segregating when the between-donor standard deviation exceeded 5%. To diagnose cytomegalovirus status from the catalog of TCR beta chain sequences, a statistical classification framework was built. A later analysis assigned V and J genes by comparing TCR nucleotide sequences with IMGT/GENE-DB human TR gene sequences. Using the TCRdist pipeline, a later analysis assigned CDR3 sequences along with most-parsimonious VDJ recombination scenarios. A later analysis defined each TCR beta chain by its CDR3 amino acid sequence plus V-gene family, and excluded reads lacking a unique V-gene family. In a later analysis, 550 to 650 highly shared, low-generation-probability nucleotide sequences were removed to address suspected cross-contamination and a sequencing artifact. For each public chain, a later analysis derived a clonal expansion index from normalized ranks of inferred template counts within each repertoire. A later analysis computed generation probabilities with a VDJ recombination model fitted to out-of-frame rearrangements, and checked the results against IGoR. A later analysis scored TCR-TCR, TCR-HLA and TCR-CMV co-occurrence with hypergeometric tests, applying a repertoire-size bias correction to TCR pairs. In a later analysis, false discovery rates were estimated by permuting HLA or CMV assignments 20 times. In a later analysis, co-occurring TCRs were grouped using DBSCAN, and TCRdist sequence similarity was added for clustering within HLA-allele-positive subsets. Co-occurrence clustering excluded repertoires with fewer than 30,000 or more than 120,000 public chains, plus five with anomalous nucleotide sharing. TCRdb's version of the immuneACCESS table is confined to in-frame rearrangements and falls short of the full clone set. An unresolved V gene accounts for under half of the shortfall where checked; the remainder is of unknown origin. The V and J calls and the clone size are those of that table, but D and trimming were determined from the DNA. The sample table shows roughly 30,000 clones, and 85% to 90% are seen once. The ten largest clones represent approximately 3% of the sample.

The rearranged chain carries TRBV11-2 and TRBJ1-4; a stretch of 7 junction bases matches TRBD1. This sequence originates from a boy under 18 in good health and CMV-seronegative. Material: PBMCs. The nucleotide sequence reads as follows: TGTGCCAGCAGCTTAGGACAGGGAAATGAAAAACTGTTTTTT. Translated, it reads CASSLGQGNEKLFF.